A selection of T cell receptor beta chains follows, all from one sample in a study of OX40 agonist ivuxolimab in advanced cancers. This table comes from immunoSEQ multiplex PCR, and its TCRdb copy is limited to in-frame clones, with some not included. The repertoire holds about 89,000 clones, with roughly 88% as singletons. This sample comprised CD4+ or CD8+ T cells sorted from blood, obtained in a trial of the OX40 agonist ivuxolimab. The origin of the receptors is an adult with an advanced solid tumor such as melanoma, head and neck, liver or kidney cancer. CDR3s include the opening cysteine and the closing phenylalanine or tryptophan. A D gene is named only where the DNA matches it firmly. The listing skips clone size in some rows; elsewhere it reads once, few, many or a size class.

d_call: TRBD1; v_call: TRBV5-8; clone_size: NA; j_call: TRBJ1-6; cdr3_aa: CASSSTLTGVYNSPLHF; cdr3_nt: TGTGCCAGCAGCTCCACCCTGACAGGGGTCTATAATTCACCCCTCCACTTT
d_call: NA; v_call: TRBV5-1; clone_size: once; j_call: TRBJ2-1; cdr3_aa: CASSFGGSDEQFF; cdr3_nt: TGCGCCAGCAGCTTTGGGGGGAGTGATGAGCAGTTCTTC
d_call: NA; v_call: TRBV2; clone_size: NA; j_call: TRBJ1-1; cdr3_aa: CASHRQADEAFF; cdr3_nt: TGTGCCAGCCACCGACAGGCTGATGAAGCTTTCTTT
d_call: NA; v_call: TRBV5-4; clone_size: NA; j_call: TRBJ2-7; cdr3_aa: CASSLPRGRSYEQYF; cdr3_nt: TGTGCCAGCAGCTTGCCGCGGGGAAGATCCTACGAGCAGTACTTC
d_call: NA; v_call: TRBV7-2; clone_size: NA; j_call: TRBJ1-3; cdr3_aa: CASSLGPAGSGSGNTIYF; cdr3_nt: TGTGCCAGCAGCTTGGGACCGGCAGGGTCGGGCTCTGGAAACACCATATATTTT
d_call: NA; v_call: TRBV10-3; clone_size: NA; j_call: TRBJ2-5; cdr3_aa: CAISPGQQGGQETQYF; cdr3_nt: TGTGCCATCAGCCCGGGCCAACAGGGAGGGCAAGAGACCCAGTACTTC
d_call: NA; v_call: TRBV19; clone_size: NA; j_call: TRBJ2-3; cdr3_aa: CASSIAGRTDTQYF; cdr3_nt: TGTGCCAGTAGTATAGCGGGGCGGACAGATACGCAGTATTTT
d_call: TRBD1; v_call: TRBV19; clone_size: NA; j_call: TRBJ2-1; cdr3_aa: CASSTADRVNEQFF; cdr3_nt: TGTGCCAGTAGTACTGCGGACAGGGTAAATGAGCAGTTCTTC
d_call: TRBD1; v_call: TRBV19; clone_size: NA; j_call: TRBJ1-4; cdr3_aa: CASSTQAAWTGVEKLFF; cdr3_nt: TGTGCCAGTAGTACACAGGCTGCCTGGACAGGGGTTGAAAAACTGTTTTTT
d_call: NA; v_call: TRBV7-3; clone_size: NA; j_call: TRBJ1-3; cdr3_aa: CASSFRDILSPNSGNTIYF; cdr3_nt: TGTGCCAGCAGCTTTCGGGACATACTAAGCCCCAACTCTGGAAACACCATATATTTT
d_call: NA; v_call: TRBV30; clone_size: NA; j_call: TRBJ2-2; cdr3_aa: CAWSFPIGLLRTGELFF; cdr3_nt: TGTGCCTGGAGCTTCCCCATAGGACTTTTACGGACCGGGGAGCTGTTTTTT
d_call: NA; v_call: TRBV15; clone_size: NA; j_call: TRBJ1-2; cdr3_aa: CATSRGRVADNYGYTF; cdr3_nt: TGTGCCACCAGCAGAGGTAGGGTTGCGGATAACTATGGCTACACCTTC
d_call: NA; v_call: TRBV19; clone_size: NA; j_call: TRBJ1-5; cdr3_aa: CASSRQQKQPQHF; cdr3_nt: TGTGCCAGTAGTAGACAGCAAAAACAGCCCCAGCATTTT
d_call: TRBD1; v_call: TRBV7-9; clone_size: NA; j_call: TRBJ1-4; cdr3_aa: CASSPGQVANEKLFF; cdr3_nt: TGTGCCAGCAGCCCCGGACAGGTAGCTAATGAAAAACTGTTTTTT
d_call: TRBD1; v_call: TRBV2; clone_size: NA; j_call: TRBJ2-1; cdr3_aa: CASSKGALNEQFF; cdr3_nt: TGTGCCAGCTCCAAGGGGGCCCTCAATGAGCAGTTCTTC
d_call: NA; v_call: TRBV21-1; clone_size: NA; j_call: TRBJ1-1; cdr3_aa: CASSLWETPMNTEAFF; cdr3_nt: TGTGCCAGCAGCCTATGGGAGACGCCAATGAACACTGAAGCTTTCTTT
d_call: NA; v_call: TRBV6-1; clone_size: NA; j_call: TRBJ1-6; cdr3_aa: CASSVGHDSPLHF; cdr3_nt: TGTGCCAGCAGTGTGGGACATGACTCACCCCTCCACTTT
d_call: TRBD1; v_call: TRBV2; clone_size: NA; j_call: TRBJ1-6; cdr3_aa: CASSGQGGASPLHF; cdr3_nt: TGTGCCAGCAGTGGACAGGGGGGAGCTTCACCCCTCCACTTT
d_call: TRBD1; v_call: TRBV11-2; clone_size: NA; j_call: TRBJ2-7; cdr3_aa: CASSLGDRGFNEQYF; cdr3_nt: TGTGCCAGCAGCTTAGGGGACAGGGGTTTCAACGAGCAGTACTTC
d_call: NA; v_call: TRBV7-9; clone_size: once; j_call: TRBJ2-6; cdr3_aa: CASSPPIGTRGPGANVLTF; cdr3_nt: TGTGCCAGCAGCCCACCGATCGGGACAAGAGGGCCTGGGGCCAACGTCCTGACTTTC
d_call: NA; v_call: TRBV19; clone_size: NA; j_call: TRBJ1-2; cdr3_aa: CASSIPLGGYTF; cdr3_nt: TGTGCCAGTAGTATCCCCCTCGGGGGCTACACCTTC
d_call: NA; v_call: TRBV11-2; clone_size: NA; j_call: TRBJ1-2; cdr3_aa: CASSLDWAYGYTF; cdr3_nt: TGTGCCAGCAGCCTCGATTGGGCCTATGGCTACACCTTC
d_call: NA; v_call: TRBV7-9; clone_size: NA; j_call: TRBJ2-7; cdr3_aa: CASSLDGGLGNEQYF; cdr3_nt: TGTGCCAGCAGCTTAGACGGGGGGCTCGGAAACGAGCAGTACTTC
d_call: TRBD2; v_call: TRBV27; clone_size: NA; j_call: TRBJ2-2; cdr3_aa: CASSQTSLAGGPSGELLF; cdr3_nt: TGTGCCAGCAGTCAGACCTCCCTAGCGGGGGGGCCTTCCGGGGAGCTGCTTTTT
d_call: TRBD2; v_call: TRBV6-4; clone_size: NA; j_call: TRBJ2-1; cdr3_aa: CASKLDVGGGADEQFF; cdr3_nt: TGTGCCAGCAAGCTTGACGTTGGCGGGGGGGCCGATGAGCAGTTCTTC
d_call: NA; v_call: TRBV25-1; clone_size: NA; j_call: TRBJ1-2; cdr3_aa: CASSDRPRGNYGYTF; cdr3_nt: TGTGCCAGCAGTGATCGCCCAAGAGGGAACTATGGCTACACCTTC
d_call: NA; v_call: TRBV11-2; clone_size: NA; j_call: TRBJ2-1; cdr3_aa: CASSSSGFDNEQFF; cdr3_nt: TGTGCCAGCAGCTCCTCGGGGTTCGACAATGAGCAGTTCTTC
d_call: NA; v_call: TRBV7-3; clone_size: NA; j_call: TRBJ2-1; cdr3_aa: CASSPGGQDYSYNEQFF; cdr3_nt: TGTGCCAGCAGCCCAGGGGGGCAGGACTACTCCTACAATGAGCAGTTCTTC
d_call: TRBD1; v_call: TRBV4-3; clone_size: NA; j_call: TRBJ2-7; cdr3_aa: CASSQGGQSFYEQYF; cdr3_nt: TGCGCCAGCAGCCAAGGGGGACAGTCCTTCTACGAGCAGTACTTC
d_call: TRBD1; v_call: TRBV5-6; clone_size: once; j_call: TRBJ1-6; cdr3_aa: CASSPGTGGSSYNSPLHF; cdr3_nt: TGTGCCAGCAGCCCCGGGACAGGGGGCTCTTCCTATAATTCACCCCTCCACTTT
d_call: NA; v_call: TRBV11-3; clone_size: NA; j_call: TRBJ1-4; cdr3_aa: CASSRSGIGGEKLFF; cdr3_nt: TGTGCCAGCAGCCGCTCGGGAATCGGAGGTGAAAAACTGTTTTTT
d_call: NA; v_call: TRBV28; clone_size: once; j_call: TRBJ1-5; cdr3_aa: CASSLSLAGNQPQHF; cdr3_nt: TGTGCCAGCAGTTTGTCGTTGGCAGGCAATCAGCCCCAGCATTTT
d_call: NA; v_call: TRBV5-4; clone_size: few; j_call: TRBJ2-7; cdr3_aa: CASSPGLRSYEQYF; cdr3_nt: TGTGCCAGCAGCCCGGGCTTGCGCTCCTACGAGCAGTACTTC
d_call: TRBD2; v_call: TRBV27; clone_size: NA; j_call: TRBJ2-3; cdr3_aa: CASRRTSHTTDTQYF; cdr3_nt: TGTGCCAGCCGGAGGACTAGCCATACCACAGATACGCAGTATTTT